The 15 T cell receptor beta chains listed next were all sequenced from one sample in a study of blood T cell repertoires in COVID-19. Produced via immunoSEQ multiplex PCR; TCRdb's table is partial and in-frame only. This sample has 200,000 to 250,000 clones; around 86% occur once, and the top ten carry approximately 9%. The sequenced material came from PBMCs or T cells enriched from blood (not recorded which). The receptors derive from a woman aged 45-59 years with acute COVID-19.

The chain combines TRBV19 with TRBJ1-2; D is uncertain. Trimming pared 5 bases from V and 7 bases from J, leaving 20 bases between. The CDR3 extends over 15 amino acids. Per germline, CDR1 LNHDA and CDR2 SQIVND (reference sequence). The CDR3, as DNA: TGTGCCAGTAGTCGGGGATCCTCAAGATCGGGTGGCTACACCTTC. Translation gives CASSRGSSRSGGYTF.

V usage is TRBV12-3 or TRBV12-4 and J usage is TRBJ1-2, with 7 bases lining up with TRBD1. This CDR3 is built from 12 residues. Trimming took 3 bases from V and 7 from J; bases not matched to a gene: 2. The DNA of the CDR3 is TGTGCCAGCAGTTTTGCAGGGGGTGGCTACACCTTC. This codes for CASSFAGGGYTF.

The rearrangement links TRBV28 to TRBJ2-5; TRBD1 matches 9 bases. The CDR3 spans 14 residues. The germline gives CDR1 MDHEN, CDR2 SYDVKM. V lost 3 bases, J lost 4 bases, and 3 bases stayed unmatched. The CDR3 reads CASSLGGQGETQYF. The CDR3 DNA follows: TGTGCCAGCAGTTTGGGGGGACAGGGAGAGACCCAGTACTTC.

This chain connects TRBV3-1 (or the pseudogene TRBV3-2) to TRBJ2-2; 14 positions match TRBD2. Per germline, CDR1 LGHDT and CDR2 YNNKEL (reference sequence). The CDR3 length is 16 residues. J was trimmed by 7 bases and V by 3 bases; bases with no gene match: 4. CDR3 loop: CASSQTSGGAYGELFF. The CDR3 nucleotides are TGTGCCAGCAGCCAGACTAGCGGGGGGGCCTACGGGGAGCTGTTTTTT.

J is TRBJ2-1 and V is TRBV30; 10 bases map to TRBD1. Unmatched junction bases numbered 10, after V lost 0 bases and J lost 8 bases. CDR1 and CDR2 from the germline V gene are GTSNPN and SVGIG (reference sequence). The CDR3 loop spans 16 amino acids. CDR3 sequence reads: CAWSVLRDRGSDEQFF. The CDR3 nucleotides read TGTGCCTGGAGTGTACTAAGGGACAGGGGTTCGGATGAGCAGTTCTTC.

The rearrangement uses TRBV4-3 and TRBJ2-7; 9 bases are a match to TRBD2. This CDR3 is built from 15 residues. Germline trimming cut 1 base from V and 3 bases from J; bases unmatched to any gene: 4. Germline CDR1 and CDR2: LGHNA and YSLEER. DNA of the CDR3: TGCGCCAGCAGCCAAGGAACGCGGGAGGGCTACGAGCAGTACTTC. It specifies CASSQGTREGYEQYF.

The rearrangement joins TRBV21-1 to TRBJ1-1; TRBD1, as called in the table, went unchecked against the DNA. TRBV21-1 is deemed a pseudogene. This CDR3 has 16 amino acids. The CDR3 region is CASSKDAGLKNTEAFF. CDR3 sequence (DNA): TGTGCCAGCAGCAAAGACGCAGGGCTTAAGAACACTGAAGCTTTCTTT.

The V gene is TRBV2, the J gene TRBJ2-3; D might be TRBD2 (5 bases). CDR3 length equals 15 residues. Germline values: CDR1 SNHLY, CDR2 FYNNEI. Trimming took off 7 bases at V and 3 bases at J, with 17 bases between the two ends. The CDR3 sequence: CASMKTIIGTDTQYF. The CDR3 bases are TGTGCCAGCATGAAGACTATTATCGGGACAGATACGCAGTATTTT.

The chain links TRBV9 to TRBJ2-7; D is perhaps TRBD2 (6 bases). V was shortened by 2 bases and J by 7 bases, with 13 bases between the two germline ends. In germline, CDR1 is SGDLS, CDR2 YYNGEE. This CDR3 comprises 13 residues. The CDR3 loop is CASSVMFRGEQYF. The DNA for the CDR3 is TGTGCCAGCAGCGTGATGTTCCGGGGGGAGCAGTACTTC.

The rearrangement joins TRBV7-2 to TRBJ2-1; 7 positions match TRBD2. Germline V gene lookup returns CDR1 SGHTA and CDR2 FQGNSA. After removal of 1 base from V and 8 bases from J, the junction contained 8 bases not matched to a gene. The CDR3 length is 15 residues. The CDR3 is CASSLGSSGVYEQFF. For the CDR3, the DNA is TGTGCCAGCAGCTTAGGTTCGAGCGGGGTCTATGAGCAGTTCTTC.

The chain employs TRBV28 and TRBJ1-2; D may be TRBD1 (5 bases). V gave up 8 bases and J gave up 4 bases, with 11 bases separating them. Germline CDR1 and CDR2: MDHEN and SYDVKM. The CDR3 is 12 amino acids. The CDR3 sequence: CASADSPYGYTF. Written as DNA, the CDR3 is TGTGCCAGCGCAGACAGCCCCTATGGCTACACCTTC.

The chain joins TRBV2 to TRBJ2-5; the match to TRBD2 covers 11 bases. Trimming cost V 4 bases and J 5 bases; bases outside gene matches: 3. This CDR3 has 14 residues. CDR1 and CDR2 from the germline V gene are SNHLY and FYNNEI. CDR3 in amino acids: CASSGLAGQETQYF. The DNA of the CDR3 is TGTGCCAGCAGTGGACTAGCGGGACAGGAGACCCAGTACTTC.

This clone was observed a single time. The chain recombines TRBV7-3 with TRBJ2-1; tentatively, D is TRBD2 (6 bases). Germline V lookup: CDR1 SGHTA, CDR2 FQGTGA. The CDR3 contains 15 residues. V dropped 1 base and J dropped 8 bases, with 15 bases sitting between them. The CDR3 loop reads CASSLRVPRRDEQFF. CDR3 in DNA: TGTGCCAGCAGCTTAAGGGTTCCCAGGAGGGATGAGCAGTTCTTC.

J is TRBJ1-5 and V is TRBV7-2; D is perhaps TRBD1 (5 bases). The V gene's germline CDR1 is SGHTA and CDR2 FQGNSA. This CDR3 region has 14 residues. The V gene lost 7 bases and the J gene lost 0 bases, with 10 bases spanning the gap. CDR3 residues: CASNSGHSNQPQHF. The CDR3 DNA reads as TGTGCCAGCAACTCAGGGCATAGCAATCAGCCCCAGCATTTT.

This clone appeared a single time. The V gene is TRBV7-9, the J gene TRBJ2-3, with D unresolved. V lost 5 bases, J lost 11 bases, and 14 bases lay in between. The CDR3 has 12 amino acids. The germline V gene encodes CDR1 SEHNR and CDR2 FQNEAQ (reference sequence). The CDR3 loop is CASSAADSGQYF. The CDR3 nucleotides are TGTGCCAGCAGCGCAGCTGATTCGGGGCAGTATTTT.